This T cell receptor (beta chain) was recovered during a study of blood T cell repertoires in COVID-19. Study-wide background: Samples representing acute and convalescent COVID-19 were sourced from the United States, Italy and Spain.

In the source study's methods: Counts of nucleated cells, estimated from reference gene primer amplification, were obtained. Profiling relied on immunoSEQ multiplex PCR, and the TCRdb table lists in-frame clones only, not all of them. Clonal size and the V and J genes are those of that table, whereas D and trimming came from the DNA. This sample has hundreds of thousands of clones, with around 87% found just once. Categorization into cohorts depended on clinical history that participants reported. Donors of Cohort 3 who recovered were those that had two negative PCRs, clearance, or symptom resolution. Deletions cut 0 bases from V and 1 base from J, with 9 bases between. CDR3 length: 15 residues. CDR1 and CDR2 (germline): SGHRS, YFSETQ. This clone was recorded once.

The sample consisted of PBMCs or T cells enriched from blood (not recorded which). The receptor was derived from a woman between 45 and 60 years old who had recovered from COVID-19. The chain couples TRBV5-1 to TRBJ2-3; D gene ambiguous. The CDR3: CASSLGGKGTDTQYF. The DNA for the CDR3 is TGCGCCAGCAGCTTGGGCGGAAAAGGCACAGATACGCAGTATTTT.